Each of the 3 T cell receptor beta chains below was sequenced from the same sample in a study of blood T cell repertoires in COVID-19. Sequencing was performed with immunoSEQ multiplex PCR; in TCRdb, only in-frame clones are kept and a portion is missing. The table has over 130,000 clones, less than 80% seen once; the top ten hold over 4%. The sample taken for sequencing was peripheral blood. The receptors come from an elderly woman with active or convalescent COVID-19.

The chain is built from TRBV20-1 and TRBJ2-3; D is uncertain. The V end was cut by 5 bases, the J end by 6 bases, with 9 bases between. Germline-derived CDR1 and CDR2 are DFQATT and SNEGSKA (reference sequence). The CDR3 is made up of 11 amino acids. The CDR3 loop reads CSAPYGDTQYF. For the CDR3, the DNA is TGCAGTGCTCCCTACGGGGATACGCAGTATTTT.

The chain is built from TRBV5-5 and TRBJ2-3; 7 bases align to TRBD2. Germline-derived CDR1 and CDR2 are SGHKS and YYEKEE (reference sequence). V trimming: 1 base; J trimming: 3 bases; junction bases outside the gene matches: 5. CDR3 length: 15 residues. The CDR3 nucleotides read TGTGCCAGCAGCTTGACGTTGGGGGGGACAGATACGCAGTATTTT. It is translated as CASSLTLGGTDTQYF.

This chain joins TRBV5-4 and TRBJ2-3; 13 bases fit TRBD2. CDR1 and CDR2 (germline): SGHNT, YYREEE (reference sequence). The CDR3 totals 16 residues. With 4 bases clipped from V and 4 bases from J, the junction kept 6 bases outside the gene matches. CDR3 DNA sequence: TGTGCCAGCAGCCGAACTAGCGGGGGGGCTTCAGATACGCAGTATTTT. Protein sequence: CASSRTSGGASDTQYF. Together with reference TRBV5-4 and TRBJ2-3, the CDR3 gives the full variable domain: ETGVTQSPTHLIKTRGQQVTLRCSSQSGHNTVSWYQQALGQGPQFIFQYYREEENGRGNFPPRFSGLQFPNYSSELNVNALELDDSALYLCASSRTSGGASDTQYFGPGTRLTVL.